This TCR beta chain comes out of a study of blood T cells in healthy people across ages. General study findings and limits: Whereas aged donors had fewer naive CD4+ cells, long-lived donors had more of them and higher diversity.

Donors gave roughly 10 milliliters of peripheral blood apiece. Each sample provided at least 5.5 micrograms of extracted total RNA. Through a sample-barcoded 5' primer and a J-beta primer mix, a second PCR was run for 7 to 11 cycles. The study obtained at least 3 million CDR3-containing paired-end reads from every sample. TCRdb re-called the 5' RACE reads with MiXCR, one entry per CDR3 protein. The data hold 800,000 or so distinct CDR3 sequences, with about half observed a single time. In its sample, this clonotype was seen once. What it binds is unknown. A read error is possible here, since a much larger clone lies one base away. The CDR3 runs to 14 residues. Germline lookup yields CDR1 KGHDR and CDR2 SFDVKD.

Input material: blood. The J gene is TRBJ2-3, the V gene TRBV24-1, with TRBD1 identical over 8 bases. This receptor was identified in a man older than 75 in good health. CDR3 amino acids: CATSEAGGTGTQYF. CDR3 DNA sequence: TGTGCCACCAGTGAGGCAGGGGGCACAGGTACGCAGTATTTT.